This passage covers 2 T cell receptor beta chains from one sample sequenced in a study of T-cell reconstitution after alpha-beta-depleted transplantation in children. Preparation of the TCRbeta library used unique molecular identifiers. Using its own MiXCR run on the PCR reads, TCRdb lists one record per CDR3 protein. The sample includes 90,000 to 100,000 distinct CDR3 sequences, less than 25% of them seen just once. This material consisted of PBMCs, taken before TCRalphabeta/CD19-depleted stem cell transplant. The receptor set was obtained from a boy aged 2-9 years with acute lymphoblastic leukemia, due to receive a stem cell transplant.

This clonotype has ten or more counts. The CDR3 protein is CASSLAGGGYEQYF. The CDR3 DNA reads TGTGCCAGCAGTTTAGCCGGGGGTGGCTACGAGCAGTACTTC. The V call is TRBV12-3 or TRBV12-4, the J call TRBJ2-7; maybe TRBD2 (6 bases). This CDR3 contains 14 residues. V was trimmed by 0 bases and J by 3 bases, leaving 9 bases between them.

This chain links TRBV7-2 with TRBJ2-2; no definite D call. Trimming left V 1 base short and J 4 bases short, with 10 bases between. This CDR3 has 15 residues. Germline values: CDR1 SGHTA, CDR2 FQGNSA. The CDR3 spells CASSLEGPITGELFF. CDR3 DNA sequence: TGTGCCAGCAGCTTAGAAGGGCCTATCACCGGGGAGCTGTTTTTT.